Shown below are 15 T cell receptor beta chains from a single sample sequenced in a study of cytomegalovirus exposure and HLA in healthy donors. The PCR was carried out with 60 Vbeta primers and 13 Jbeta primers. Repertoires were generated with immunoSEQ multiplex PCR, while TCRdb's copy carries only in-frame clones and drops some. The table lists around 94,000 clones, over 60% of them singletons. The sequenced material came from PBMCs. The receptors stem from a man aged 25 to 40 in good health and CMV-seronegative.

The chain couples TRBV5-5 to TRBJ2-7; D possibly corresponds to TRBD1 (6 bases). Germline values: CDR1 SGHKS, CDR2 YYEKEE (reference sequence). This CDR3 is 14 amino acids long. The ends were cut back, 2 bases at V and 4 bases at J, with 13 bases in the middle. The CDR3 DNA follows: TGTGCCAGCAGCTTTCCGGGACAAGAATACGAGCAGTACTTC. It translates to CASSFPGQEYEQYF.

The CDR3 DNA follows: TGCAGCGGGGGTAAGCGGGGCTCCTACAATGAGCAGTTCTTC. Residues: CSGGKRGSYNEQFF. The gene calls are TRBV29-1 and TRBJ2-1; 7 nucleotides agree with TRBD2. Per germline, CDR1 SQVTM and CDR2 ANQGSEA. This CDR3 has 14 amino acids. J lost 0 bases, V lost 7 bases, and 6 bases had no gene match.

The chain is built from TRBV6-5 and TRBJ2-1; 9 positions agree with TRBD2. V shed 6 bases and J 0 bases; nucleotides not matched to a gene: 3. Germline V CDR1 and CDR2: MNHEY, SVGAGI. The CDR3 is 15 amino acids. CDR3 sequence reads: CASSLAGSSYNEQFF. As DNA, the CDR3 is TGTGCCAGCAGCCTAGCGGGGAGCTCCTACAATGAGCAGTTCTTC.

The rearrangement uses TRBV27 and TRBJ2-1, with 12 bases identical to TRBD2. V lost 5 bases, J lost 0 bases, and 5 bases stayed unmatched. Germline V gene lookup returns CDR1 MNHEY and CDR2 SMNVEV (reference sequence). The CDR3 runs to 17 residues. The CDR3 sequence: CASSASGRGSSYNEQFF. In DNA form, the CDR3 reads TGTGCCAGCAGTGCTAGCGGGAGGGGTTCCTCCTACAATGAGCAGTTCTTC.

V and J are TRBV18 and TRBJ2-1, with 9 positions matching TRBD1. CDR3 length: 15 residues. The V and J ends lost 3 bases and 7 bases, in that order; junction bases with no gene match: 7. The germline V gene has CDR1 KGHSH and CDR2 LQKENI. CDR3 sequence (DNA): TGTGCCAGCTCACCTGGGACAGGGACCTCGAATGAGCAGTTCTTC. It is translated as CASSPGTGTSNEQFF.

The sample holds a few counts of this clone. V gene TRBV7-3 combines with J gene TRBJ2-1, with D unclear. This CDR3 has 14 residues. The V end lost 5 bases, the J end lost 6 bases, and 14 bases lay between the germline ends. Germline CDR1 SGHTA, CDR2 FQGTGA. The CDR3 is CASSPMSTFNEQFF. The CDR3, as DNA: TGTGCCAGCAGCCCCATGTCTACTTTCAATGAGCAGTTCTTC.

This clone occurred once. The CDR3 reads CASSPPSRLDTEAFF. The CDR3 DNA reads as TGTGCCAGCTCACCACCGAGCCGATTAGACACTGAAGCTTTCTTT. V and J are TRBV18 and TRBJ1-1; D remains unclear. Trimming took off 0 bases at V and 3 bases at J, with 11 bases between the two ends. This CDR3 spans 15 amino acids. Germline CDR1 is KGHSH and CDR2 is LQKENI.

CDR3 residues: CAWSSGLAAWQERYEQYF. Here the CDR3 DNA reads TGTGCCTGGAGTTCGGGACTAGCGGCTTGGCAGGAACGCTACGAGCAGTACTTC. The chain combines TRBV30 with TRBJ2-7; the match to TRBD2 covers 11 bases. This CDR3 comprises 18 residues. V dropped 2 bases and J dropped 3; count of bases not matched to a gene: 15. Germline V gene sequence: CDR1 GTSNPN, CDR2 SVGIG (reference sequence).

CDR3 region: CASGRAIEPQHF. The CDR3 region has the DNA TGTGCCAGCGGGAGGGCAATAGAGCCCCAGCATTTT. This chain links TRBV6-5 with TRBJ1-5; D gene uncertain. Germline-derived CDR1 and CDR2 are MNHEY and SVGAGI. This CDR3 spans 12 amino acids. V lost 8 bases, J lost 8 bases, and 13 bases lay in between.

This chain links TRBV7-8 with TRBJ1-2, with D hard to call. Germline-derived CDR1 and CDR2 are SGHVS and FQNEAQ. The CDR3 has 16 amino acids. V was trimmed by 4 bases and J by 3 bases, leaving 18 bases between them. CDR3 nucleotides: TGTGCCAGCAGCTCGGGTAGAAACCTCAAGCACTATGGCTACACCTTC. It yields the protein CASSSGRNLKHYGYTF.

The table lists this clone with a few counts. The chain links TRBV2 to TRBJ2-1; 13 nucleotides align to TRBD2. This CDR3 is built from 13 residues. Per the germline V gene, CDR1 is SNHLY and CDR2 is FYNNEI. V was clipped by 4 bases and J by 16 bases; unmatched bases: 7. Here the CDR3 reads CASSVGLAGDSFF. CDR3 DNA sequence: TGTGCCAGCAGTGTCGGACTAGCGGGGGACAGCTTCTTC.

This clone was detected a few times. V is TRBV4-1 and J is TRBJ2-7; D perhaps matches TRBD2 (6 bases). Germline V gene data show CDR1 as MGHRA and CDR2 as YSYEKL. The CDR3 loop spans 16 amino acids. V lost 2 bases and J lost 2, with 16 bases in between. CDR3 sequence reads: CASSQHRELTPYEQYF. DNA of the CDR3: TGCGCCAGCAGCCAACACCGGGAGCTGACACCCTACGAGCAGTACTTC.

V and J are TRBV27 and TRBJ1-6, with 7 bases that match TRBD1. This CDR3 is built from 17 residues. CDR1 and CDR2 (germline): MNHEY, SMNVEV (reference sequence). V lost 4 bases, J lost 0 bases, and 6 bases stayed unmatched. The DNA of the CDR3 is TGTGCCAGCAGTTCCGGGACAGCTATCTCCTATAATTCACCCCTCCACTTT. Translated: CASSSGTAISYNSPLHF.

V gene TRBV2 combines with J gene TRBJ1-1; the D is unclear. This CDR3 is built from 13 residues. The germline V gene has CDR1 SNHLY and CDR2 FYNNEI. V was trimmed by 4 bases and J by 2 bases, leaving 8 bases between them. CDR3 nucleotide sequence: TGTGCCAGCAGTGGAGAAATTAACACTGAAGCTTTCTTT. The encoded protein is CASSGEINTEAFF.

The chain combines TRBV5-1 with TRBJ2-5; D gene ambiguous. The V gene lost 0 bases and the J gene lost 2 bases, with 5 bases spanning the gap. The CDR3 covers 13 residues. Looked up from germline, CDR1 is SGHRS and CDR2 is YFSETQ. DNA of the CDR3: TGCGCCAGCAGCTTGGTGTCACAAGAGACCCAGTACTTC. The encoded protein is CASSLVSQETQYF.